Included here is one T cell receptor beta chain sequence, with context. Its antigen remains unknown. Use of 60 Vbeta and 13 Jbeta primers characterized the PCR. Here immunoSEQ multiplex PCR was the method, and the copy in TCRdb shows in-frame clones only, minus some. The sample has approximately 140,000 clones; 60% to 80% are singletons. The data were taken from a study of cytomegalovirus exposure and HLA in healthy donors. Study-wide results and limits: In an earlier analysis, productive rearrangement rates for most beta V segments clustered near 87% or 30%.

The sequenced sample was PBMCs. This TCR came from a woman between 45 and 60 years old in good health and CMV-seronegative.

CDR3: CASSFVPGYTDTQYF. The CDR3 nucleotides are TGTGCCAGCAGCTTCGTGCCGGGGTACACAGATACGCAGTATTTT. The J gene is TRBJ2-3, the V gene TRBV7-2, with D possibly matching TRBD2 (5 bases). The CDR3 sequence is 15 residues long. Per the germline V gene, CDR1 is SGHTA and CDR2 is FQGNSA. V shed 3 bases and J shed 2 bases, with 12 bases lying between them.